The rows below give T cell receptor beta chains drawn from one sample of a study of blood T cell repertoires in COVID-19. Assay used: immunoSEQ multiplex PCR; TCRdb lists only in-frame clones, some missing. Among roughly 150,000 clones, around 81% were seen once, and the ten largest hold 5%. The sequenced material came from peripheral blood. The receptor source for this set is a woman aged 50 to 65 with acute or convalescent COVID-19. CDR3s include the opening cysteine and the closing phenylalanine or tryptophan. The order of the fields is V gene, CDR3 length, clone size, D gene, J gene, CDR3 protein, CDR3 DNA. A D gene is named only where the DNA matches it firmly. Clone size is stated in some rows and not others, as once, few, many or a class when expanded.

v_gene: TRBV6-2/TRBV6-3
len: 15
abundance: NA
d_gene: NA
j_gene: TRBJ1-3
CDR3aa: CASSNRVDSGNTIYF
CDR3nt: TGTGCCAGCAGCAACAGGGTGGACTCTGGAAACACCATATATTTT

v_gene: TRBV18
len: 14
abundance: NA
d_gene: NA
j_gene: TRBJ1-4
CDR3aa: CASSPEGQAEKLFF
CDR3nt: TGTGCCAGCTCACCGGAAGGACAAGCAGAAAAACTGTTTTTT

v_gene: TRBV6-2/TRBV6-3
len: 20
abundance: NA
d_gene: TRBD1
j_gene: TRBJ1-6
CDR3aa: CASSAYRGLVPSSYNSPLHF
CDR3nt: TGTGCCAGCAGTGCTTACAGGGGTCTTGTTCCGAGCTCCTATAATTCACCCCTCCACTTT

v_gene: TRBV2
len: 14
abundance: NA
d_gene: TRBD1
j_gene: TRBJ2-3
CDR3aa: CATRQGLTTDTQYF
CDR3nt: TGTGCCACCCGACAGGGCCTTACCACAGATACGCAGTATTTT

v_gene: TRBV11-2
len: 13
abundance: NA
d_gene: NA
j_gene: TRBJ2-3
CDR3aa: CASSLSSTDTQYF
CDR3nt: TGTGCCAGCAGCCTTTCTAGCACAGATACGCAGTATTTT

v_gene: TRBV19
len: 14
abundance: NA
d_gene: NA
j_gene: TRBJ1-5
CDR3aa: CATSGGLSAEPQHF
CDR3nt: TGTGCCACCTCGGGAGGGTTGTCGGCAGAGCCCCAGCATTTT

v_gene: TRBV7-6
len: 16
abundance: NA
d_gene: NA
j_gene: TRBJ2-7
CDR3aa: CASSIRQGGDSDEQYF
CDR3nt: TGTGCCAGCAGCATACGACAGGGAGGAGACTCCGACGAGCAGTACTTC

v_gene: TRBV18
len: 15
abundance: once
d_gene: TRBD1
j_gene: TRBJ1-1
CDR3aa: CASSPPGTGKTEAFF
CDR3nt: TGTGCCAGCTCACCACCGGGGACAGGGAAAACTGAAGCTTTCTTT

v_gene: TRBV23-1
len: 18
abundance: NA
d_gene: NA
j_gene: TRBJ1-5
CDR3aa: CASMIHPEAGHSNQPQHF
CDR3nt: TGCGCCAGCATGATCCACCCGGAAGCCGGACATAGCAATCAGCCCCAGCATTTT

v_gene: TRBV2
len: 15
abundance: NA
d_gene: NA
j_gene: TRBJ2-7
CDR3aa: CASRKNYQGNYEQYF
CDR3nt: TGTGCCAGCAGGAAGAATTATCAGGGGAACTACGAGCAGTACTTC

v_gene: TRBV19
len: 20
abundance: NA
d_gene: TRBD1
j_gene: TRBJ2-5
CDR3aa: CASRRTGGAGEEVRGETQYF
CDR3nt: TGTGCCAGTAGGCGGACAGGGGGCGCGGGTGAGGAAGTTAGAGGGGAGACCCAGTACTTC

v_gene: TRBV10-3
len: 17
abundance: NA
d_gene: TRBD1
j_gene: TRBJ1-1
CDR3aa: CAISEFKQGPGDTEAFF
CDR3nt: TGTGCCATCAGTGAGTTCAAACAGGGGCCTGGGGACACTGAAGCTTTCTTT

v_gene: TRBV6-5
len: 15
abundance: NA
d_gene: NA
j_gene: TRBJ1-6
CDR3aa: CASSYSADYNSPLHF
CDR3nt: TGTGCCAGCAGTTACTCCGCGGATTATAATTCACCCCTCCACTTT

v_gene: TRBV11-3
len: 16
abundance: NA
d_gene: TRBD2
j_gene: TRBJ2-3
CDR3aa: CASSSLAGGGPDTQYF
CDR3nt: TGTGCCAGCAGCTCTCTAGCGGGGGGGGGCCCAGATACGCAGTATTTT

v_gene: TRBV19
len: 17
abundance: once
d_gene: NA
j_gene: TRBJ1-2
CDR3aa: CASSIDHLSERGTGYTF
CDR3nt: TGTGCCAGTAGTATAGATCACTTGTCGGAGCGCGGTACCGGCTACACCTTC

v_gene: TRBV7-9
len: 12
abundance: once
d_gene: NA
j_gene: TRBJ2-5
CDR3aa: CASSPRGETQYF
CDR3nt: TGTGCCAGCAGCCCGAGGGGGGAGACCCAGTACTTC

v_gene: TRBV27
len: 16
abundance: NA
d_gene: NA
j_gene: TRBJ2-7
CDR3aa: CASSPRTSAGSYEQYF
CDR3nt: TGTGCCAGCAGTCCCAGGACATCCGCAGGGTCCTACGAGCAGTACTTC

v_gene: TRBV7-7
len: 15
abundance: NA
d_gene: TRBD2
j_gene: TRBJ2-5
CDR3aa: CASSPGSGGQETQYF
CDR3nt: TGTGCCAGCAGCCCCGGTAGCGGGGGTCAAGAGACCCAGTACTTC

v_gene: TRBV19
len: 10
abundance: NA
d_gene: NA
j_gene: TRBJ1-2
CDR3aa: CASKADGYTF
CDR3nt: TGTGCCAGTAAAGCGGATGGCTACACCTTC

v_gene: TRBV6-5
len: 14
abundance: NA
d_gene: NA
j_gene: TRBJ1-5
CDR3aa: CASSYTERNQPQHF
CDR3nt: TGTGCCAGCAGTTACACCGAGCGTAATCAGCCCCAGCATTTT

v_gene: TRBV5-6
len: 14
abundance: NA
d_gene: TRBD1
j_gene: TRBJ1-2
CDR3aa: CASSYGQGKGGYTF
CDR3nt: TGTGCCAGCAGCTACGGACAGGGGAAGGGGGGCTACACCTTC

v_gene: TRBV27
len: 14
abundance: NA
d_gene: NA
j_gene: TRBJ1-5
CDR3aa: CATQGPGLNQPQHF
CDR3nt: TGTGCCACCCAGGGGCCTGGACTCAATCAGCCCCAGCATTTT

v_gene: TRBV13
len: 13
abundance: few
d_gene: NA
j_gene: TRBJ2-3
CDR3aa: CASSQRDTDTQYF
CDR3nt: TGTGCCAGCAGCCAACGCGACACAGATACGCAGTATTTT

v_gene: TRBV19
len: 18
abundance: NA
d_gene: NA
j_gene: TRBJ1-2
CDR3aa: CASTPNLDKRHSNYGYTF
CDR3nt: TGTGCCAGTACACCCAACTTGGACAAGCGACACTCTAACTATGGCTACACCTTC

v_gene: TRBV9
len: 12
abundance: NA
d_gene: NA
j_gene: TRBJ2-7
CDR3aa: CASSQGGYEQYF
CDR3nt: TGTGCCAGCAGCCAGGGGGGCTACGAGCAGTACTTC

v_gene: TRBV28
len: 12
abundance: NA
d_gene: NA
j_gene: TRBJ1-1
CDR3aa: CASNLLSGEAFF
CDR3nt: TGTGCCAGCAATCTGCTTTCAGGCGAAGCTTTCTTT

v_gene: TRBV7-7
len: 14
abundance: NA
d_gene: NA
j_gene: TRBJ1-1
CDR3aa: CASSFGRGTTEAFF
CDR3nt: TGTGCCAGCAGCTTTGGGAGGGGGACCACTGAAGCTTTCTTT

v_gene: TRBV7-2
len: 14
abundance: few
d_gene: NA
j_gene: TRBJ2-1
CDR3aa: CASSTSQGRGEQFF
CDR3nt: TGTGCCAGCAGCACCTCACAGGGAAGGGGTGAGCAGTTCTTC

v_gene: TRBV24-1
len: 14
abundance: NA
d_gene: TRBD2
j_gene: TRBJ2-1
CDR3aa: CATSDLGTTNEQFF
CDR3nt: TGTGCCACCAGTGATTTAGGGACTACCAATGAGCAGTTCTTC

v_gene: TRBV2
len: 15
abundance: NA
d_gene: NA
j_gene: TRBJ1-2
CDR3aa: CASSITEGGFDGYTF
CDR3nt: TGTGCCAGCAGTATAACGGAAGGGGGATTCGACGGCTACACCTTC

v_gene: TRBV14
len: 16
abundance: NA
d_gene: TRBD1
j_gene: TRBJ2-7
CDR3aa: CASSQVSRQGFDEQYF
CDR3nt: TGTGCCAGCAGCCAAGTCAGTAGACAGGGGTTCGACGAGCAGTACTTC

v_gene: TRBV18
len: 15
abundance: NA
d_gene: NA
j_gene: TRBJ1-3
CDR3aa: CASSRQPGTGNTIYF
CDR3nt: TGTGCCAGCTCACGTCAACCAGGGACTGGAAACACCATATATTTT

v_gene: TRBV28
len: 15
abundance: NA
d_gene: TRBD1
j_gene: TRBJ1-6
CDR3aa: CASSLFTDRETPLHF
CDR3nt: TGTGCCAGCAGTTTATTCACCGACAGGGAAACACCCCTCCACTTT

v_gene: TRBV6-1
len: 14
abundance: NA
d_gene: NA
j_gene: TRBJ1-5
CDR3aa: CASSEGAENQPQHF
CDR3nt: TGTGCCAGCAGTGAGGGGGCGGAAAATCAGCCCCAGCATTTT

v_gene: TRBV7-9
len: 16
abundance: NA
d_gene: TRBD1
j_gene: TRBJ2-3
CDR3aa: CASSSTRTGYTDTQYF
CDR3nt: TGTGCCAGCAGCTCTACTAGGACAGGGTACACAGATACGCAGTATTTT

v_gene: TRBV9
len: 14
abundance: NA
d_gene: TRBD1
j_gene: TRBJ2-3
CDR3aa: CASSVEAGGDTQYF
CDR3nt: TGTGCCAGCAGTGTCGAGGCAGGGGGAGATACGCAGTATTTT

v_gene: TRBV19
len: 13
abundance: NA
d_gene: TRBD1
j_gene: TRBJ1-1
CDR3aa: CASSRDRDTEAFF
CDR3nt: TGTGCCAGTAGTCGGGACAGAGACACTGAAGCTTTCTTT

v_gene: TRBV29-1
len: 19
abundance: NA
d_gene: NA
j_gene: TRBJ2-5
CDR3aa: CSVDTDRGLRTSGEETQYF
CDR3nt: TGCAGCGTTGACACGGACAGGGGGCTTAGGACTAGCGGGGAAGAGACCCAGTACTTC

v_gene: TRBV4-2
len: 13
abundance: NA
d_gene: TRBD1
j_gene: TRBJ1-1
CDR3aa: CASSHGGQPEAFF
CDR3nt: TGTGCCAGCAGCCATGGGGGACAGCCTGAAGCTTTCTTT

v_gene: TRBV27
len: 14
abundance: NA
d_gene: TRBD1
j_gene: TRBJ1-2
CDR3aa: CASSLYRGQGGYTF
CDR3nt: TGTGCCAGCAGTTTATACAGGGGGCAAGGTGGCTACACCTTC

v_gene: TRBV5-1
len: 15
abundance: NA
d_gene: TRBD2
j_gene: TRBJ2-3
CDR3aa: CASSSPGGPTDTQYF
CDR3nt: TGCGCCAGCAGCTCCCCGGGGGGGCCCACAGATACGCAGTATTTT

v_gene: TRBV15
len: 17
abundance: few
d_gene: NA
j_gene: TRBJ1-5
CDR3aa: CATSRAQGSNSNQPQHF
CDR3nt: TGTGCCACCAGCAGAGCCCAGGGGAGTAATAGCAATCAGCCCCAGCATTTT

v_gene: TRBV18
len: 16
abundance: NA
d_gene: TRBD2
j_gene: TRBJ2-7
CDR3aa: CASSPLFIGGSYEQYF
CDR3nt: TGTGCCAGCTCACCACTTTTTATCGGGGGGTCCTACGAGCAGTACTTC

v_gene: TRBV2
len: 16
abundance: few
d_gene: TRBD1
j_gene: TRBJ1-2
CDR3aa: CASSEYDRVSDYGYTF
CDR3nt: TGTGCCAGCAGTGAATACGACAGGGTTAGCGACTATGGCTACACCTTC

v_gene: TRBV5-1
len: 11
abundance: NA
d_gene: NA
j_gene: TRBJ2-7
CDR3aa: CASSPLYEQYF
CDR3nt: TGCGCCAGCAGCCCCCTCTACGAGCAGTACTTC

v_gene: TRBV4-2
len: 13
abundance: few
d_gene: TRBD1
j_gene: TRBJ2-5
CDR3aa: CASSQDRGQTQYF
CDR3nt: TGTGCCAGCAGCCAGGACAGGGGTCAGACCCAGTACTTC

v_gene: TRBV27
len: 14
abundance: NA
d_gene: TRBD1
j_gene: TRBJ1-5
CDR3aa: CASSAGQSLPPQHF
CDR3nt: TGTGCCAGCAGTGCGGGACAGAGCCTTCCGCCCCAGCATTTT

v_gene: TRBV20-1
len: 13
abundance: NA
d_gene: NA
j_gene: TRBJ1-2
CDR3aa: CSASDRQNYGYTF
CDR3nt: TGCAGTGCTAGTGACCGACAGAACTATGGCTACACCTTC

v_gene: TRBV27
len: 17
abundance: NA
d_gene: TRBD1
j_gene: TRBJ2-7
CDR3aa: CASSLHKDRGSSYEQYF
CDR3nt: TGTGCCAGCAGTTTACATAAGGACAGGGGATCCTCCTACGAGCAGTACTTC

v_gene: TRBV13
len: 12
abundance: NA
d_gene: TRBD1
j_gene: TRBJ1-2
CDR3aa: CASSITGEGYTF
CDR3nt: TGTGCCAGCAGCATAACAGGGGAGGGCTACACCTTC

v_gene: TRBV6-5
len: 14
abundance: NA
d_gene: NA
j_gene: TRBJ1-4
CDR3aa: CASSTRTGNEKLFF
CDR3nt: TGTGCCAGCAGTACCAGGACGGGGAATGAAAAACTGTTTTTT

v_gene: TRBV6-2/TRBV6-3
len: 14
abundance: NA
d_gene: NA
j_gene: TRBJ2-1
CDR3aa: CASSLWGDHNEQFF
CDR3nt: TGTGCCAGCAGTCTTTGGGGGGATCACAATGAGCAGTTCTTC

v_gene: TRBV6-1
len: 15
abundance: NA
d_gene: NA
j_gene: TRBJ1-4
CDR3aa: CASSTGTLRSEKLFF
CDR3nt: TGTGCCAGCAGTACCGGGACTCTTCGATCTGAAAAACTGTTTTTT

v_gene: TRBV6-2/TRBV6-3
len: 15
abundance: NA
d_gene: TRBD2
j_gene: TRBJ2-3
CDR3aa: CASSTLAGVSDTQYF
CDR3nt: TGTGCCAGCAGTACACTAGCGGGGGTTTCAGATACGCAGTATTTT

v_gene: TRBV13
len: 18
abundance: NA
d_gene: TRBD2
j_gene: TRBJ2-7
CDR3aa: CASALTGGDPRPLYEQYF
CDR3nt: TGTGCCAGCGCCCTAACGGGGGGGGACCCACGCCCTCTATACGAGCAGTACTTC

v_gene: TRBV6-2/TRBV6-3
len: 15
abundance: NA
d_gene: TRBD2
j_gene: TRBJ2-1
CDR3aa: CASSYGSGGYNEQFF
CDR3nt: TGTGCCAGCAGTTATGGGAGCGGGGGGTACAATGAGCAGTTCTTC

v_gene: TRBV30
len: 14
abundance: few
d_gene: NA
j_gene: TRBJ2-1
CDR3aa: CAWTAKTSYNEQFF
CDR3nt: TGTGCCTGGACGGCTAAGACTAGCTACAATGAGCAGTTCTTC

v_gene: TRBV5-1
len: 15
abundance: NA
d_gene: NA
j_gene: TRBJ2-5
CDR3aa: CASSSTSREQETQYF
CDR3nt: TGCGCCAGCAGCTCCACGTCCCGTGAGCAAGAGACCCAGTACTTC

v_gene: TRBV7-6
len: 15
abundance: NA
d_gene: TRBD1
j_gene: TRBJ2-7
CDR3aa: CASSLSSGQGAQQYF
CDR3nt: TGTGCCAGCAGCTTATCGTCCGGACAGGGGGCCCAGCAGTACTTC

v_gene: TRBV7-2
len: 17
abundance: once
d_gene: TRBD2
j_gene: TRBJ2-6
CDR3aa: CASSLELAASGANVLTF
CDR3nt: TGTGCCAGCAGCTTAGAACTAGCGGCCTCTGGGGCCAACGTCCTGACTTTC